The 16 T cell receptor beta chains in this list originate from one sample, sequenced in a study of cytomegalovirus exposure and HLA in healthy donors. Primers for the PCR totalled 60 Vbeta and 13 Jbeta. The table came from immunoSEQ multiplex PCR; TCRdb's copy has only in-frame clones and leaves some out. Here the sample spans around 110,000 clones, around 64% being singletons. Sequences were obtained from PBMCs. These TCRs come from a man aged 30 to 45 in good health and CMV-seropositive.

As regards this clone: This CDR3 is also generated by other DNA sequences in the sample. This chain joins TRBV10-3 and TRBJ1-1, with D possibly matching TRBD1 (6 bases). Germline V gene lookup returns CDR1 ENHRY and CDR2 SYGVKD. The CDR3 length is 14 residues. The V end was cut by 0 bases, the J end by 6 bases, with 11 bases between. The CDR3 spells CAISESGTRAEAFF. CDR3 nucleotides: TGTGCCATCAGTGAGTCCGGGACAAGGGCTGAAGCTTTCTTT.

This clone was observed a few times. CDR3 amino acids: CASSLDRVPEKLFF. The DNA of the CDR3 is TGTGCCAGCAGTTTAGACAGGGTGCCTGAAAAACTGTTTTTT. J is TRBJ1-4 and V is TRBV6-5, with TRBD1 identical over 7 bases. This CDR3 is 14 amino acids long. Germline CDR1 and CDR2: MNHEY and SVGAGI. V was pared by 4 bases and J by 7 bases, with 6 bases of the junction left unmatched.

This sequence joins TRBV28 and TRBJ2-1; 12 positions agree with TRBD2. V shed 6 bases and J 7 bases; nucleotides not matched to a gene: 10. Germline values: CDR1 MDHEN, CDR2 SYDVKM. The CDR3 covers 16 residues. CDR3 in DNA: TGTGCCAGCAGCCGACTAGCGGGAGTCTCCACGAATGAGCAGTTCTTC. Translation: CASSRLAGVSTNEQFF.

This clone came up a few times. This chain uses TRBV7-6 with TRBJ1-2; 10 positions agree with TRBD1. Germline trimming cut 5 bases from V and 2 bases from J; bases unmatched to any gene: 5. This CDR3 contains 15 residues. Germline CDR1 SGHVS, CDR2 FNYEAQ. CDR3 DNA: TGTGCCAGCAGCGGACAGGGGGGTTTCAACTATGGCTACACCTTC. Protein product: CASSGQGGFNYGYTF.

This clone appeared once. The chain has TRBV5-4 and TRBJ2-3; D is possibly TRBD2 (6 bases). CDR1 and CDR2 from the germline V gene are SGHNT and YYREEE (reference sequence). CDR3 length: 17 residues. The germline V and J ends were trimmed by 2 bases and 0 bases, with 16 bases remaining between them. CDR3 sequence (DNA): TGTGCCAGCAGCTTCTTGGTCTCCGGAGGGAGCACAGATACGCAGTATTTT. This encodes CASSFLVSGGSTDTQYF.

The V gene is TRBV21-1, the J gene TRBJ1-5; TRBD1 is the table's D call and was not checked against the DNA. TRBV21-1 is listed as a pseudogene. The CDR3 consists of 19 residues. CDR3 bases: TGTGCCAGCAGCAAAGAAGGCAGGGGGACCCTTACTTTCAATCAGCCCCAGCATTTT. It specifies CASSKEGRGTLTFNQPQHF.

The rearrangement joins TRBV19 to TRBJ2-1, with TRBD2 identical over 11 bases. V was clipped by 3 bases and J by 7 bases; unmatched bases: 2. This CDR3 comprises 14 residues. CDR1 and CDR2 (germline): LNHDA, SQIVND (reference sequence). CDR3 nucleotide sequence: TGTGCCAGTAGTATGGCTAGCGGGAGGAATGAGCAGTTCTTC. This sequence encodes CASSMASGRNEQFF.

The V and J genes are TRBV6-5 and TRBJ2-3; D is ambiguous. This CDR3 contains 14 residues. The germline gives CDR1 MNHEY, CDR2 SVGAGI. Trimming shortened V by 3 bases and J by 5 bases, and 12 bases separated the two germline ends. For the CDR3, the DNA is TGTGCCAGCAGTTATAGACGATCAGGAGATACGCAGTATTTT. Amino acid sequence: CASSYRRSGDTQYF.

In its sample, this clone was seen a few times. V and J are TRBV9 and TRBJ2-7; D is perhaps TRBD1 (6 bases). The V end lost 0 bases, the J end lost 0 bases, and 7 bases lay between the germline ends. The CDR3 has 14 amino acids. CDR1 SGDLS and CDR2 YYNGEE come from the germline V gene. The CDR3 DNA follows: TGTGCCAGCAGCGTAGGGGGGCGCTCCTACGAGCAGTACTTC. Translating it yields CASSVGGRSYEQYF. Looking up the rest from reference TRBV9 and TRBJ2-7 gives the full variable domain: DSGVTQTPKHLITATGQRVTLRCSPRSGDLSVYWYQQSLDQGLQFLIQYYNGEERAKGNILERFSAQQFPDLHSELNLSSLELGDSALYFCASSVGGRSYEQYFGPGTRLTVT.

V is TRBV7-4 and J is TRBJ1-5, with D perhaps matching TRBD1 (6 bases). Germline CDR1 reads SGHVT; CDR2 reads SQSDAQ. V was cut by 5 bases and J by 5 bases, with 19 bases left in between. This CDR3 is 16 amino acids long. CDR3 DNA: TGTGCCAGCAGCCAAAGTGGGGGGGGCGGTGATCAGCCCCAGCATTTT. Its protein is CASSQSGGGGDQPQHF.

The chain links TRBV2 to TRBJ2-1; no clear D gene. There are 13 residues in the CDR3. Trimming removed 2 bases at V and 7 bases at J, with 9 bases between. The germline V gene encodes CDR1 SNHLY and CDR2 FYNNEI. The CDR3 reads CASSELVTNEQFF. The CDR3 region has the DNA TGTGCCAGCAGTGAACTAGTAACAAATGAGCAGTTCTTC.

This chain connects TRBV30 to TRBJ1-3, with D perhaps matching TRBD1 (5 bases). Germline V gene data show CDR1 as GTSNPN and CDR2 as SVGIG (reference sequence). V dropped 1 base and J dropped 3 bases, with 19 bases sitting between them. There are 17 residues in the CDR3. This chain's CDR3 is CAWSELSPGWSGNTIYF. DNA of the CDR3: TGTGCCTGGAGTGAATTATCTCCAGGGTGGAGTGGAAACACCATATATTTT.

J is TRBJ2-7 and V is TRBV25-1; D perhaps matches TRBD2 (6 bases). V was shortened by 1 base and J by 5 bases, with 18 bases between the two germline ends. CDR1 and CDR2 (germline): MGHDK, SYGVNS. The CDR3 sequence is 16 residues long. The CDR3 region is CASSESRDLRRDEQYF. The DNA for the CDR3 is TGTGCCAGCAGTGAATCGAGGGACCTCCGGAGGGACGAGCAGTACTTC.

The rearrangement joins TRBV30 to TRBJ2-1, with a weak D call TRBD2 (6 bases). With 2 bases removed from V and 10 bases from J, the gap between germline ends came to 15 bases. This CDR3 contains 13 residues. CDR1 and CDR2 from the germline V gene are GTSNPN and SVGIG (reference sequence). Here the CDR3 reads CAWSIYRGMEQFF. The CDR3 coding sequence is TGTGCCTGGAGTATTTATCGGGGGATGGAGCAGTTCTTC.

The table lists this clone with a few counts. The chain joins TRBV5-1 to TRBJ1-1; 10 bases align to TRBD1. V shed 3 bases, J shed 5 bases, and the junction held 1 base outside the gene matches. The CDR3 sequence is 13 residues long. CDR1 is SGHRS and CDR2 is YFSETQ in the germline V gene. The CDR3 protein is CASSSGQGTEAFF. CDR3 nucleotide sequence: TGCGCCAGCAGCTCGGGACAGGGGACTGAAGCTTTCTTT.

The chain uses TRBV7-8 and TRBJ2-6; TRBD2 might be the D (5 bases). V lost 1 base, J lost 8 bases, and 9 bases lay in between. CDR3 size: 14 residues. Germline V gene lookup returns CDR1 SGHVS and CDR2 FQNEAQ. CDR3 in DNA: TGTGCCAGCAGCTTAGAGGGAGCGACCAACGTCCTGACTTTC. Its translation: CASSLEGATNVLTF.